Presented here are 22 T cell receptor beta chains from one specimen sequenced in a study of spatial heterogeneity in lung cancer. Each CDR3 protein is one row after TCRdb ran MiXCR on the 5' RACE reads. The sample contains about 120,000 distinct CDR3 sequences, more than 9% of which appear only once. The time point was: blood at routine non-recurrence follow-up after resection. Unsorted samples of tumor, nontumor lung or frozen PBMC had their whole RNA sequenced. Sequencing used PBMCs, obtained at follow-up. The receptors derive from a male donor with early-stage non-small cell lung cancer.

The chain has TRBV4-3 and TRBJ1-5, with a weak D call TRBD1 (5 bases). Germline V lookup: CDR1 LGHNA, CDR2 YSLEER. The CDR3 totals 15 residues. The V and J ends lost 3 bases and 5 bases respectively, with 14 bases between them. CDR3 residues: CASSQSRGSDQPQHF. The CDR3 DNA sequence: TGCGCCAGCAGCCAGTCACGGGGGTCGGATCAGCCCCAGCATTTT.

This clonotype has a handful of counts. A read error may account for a junction end that differs from germline. This chain uses TRBV30 with TRBJ2-5, with D possibly matching TRBD2 (6 bases). CDR1 GTSNPN and CDR2 SVGIG come from the germline V gene (reference sequence). The CDR3 extends over 10 amino acids. Here the CDR3 DNA reads TGTGCCTGGGGGCGGGACCTAGTGGACTTC. It specifies CAWGRDLVDF. The variable domain in full, completed from reference TRBV30 and TRBJ2-5, reads SQTIHQWPATLVQPVGSPLSLECTVEGTSNPNLYWYRQAAGRGLQLLFYSVGIGQISSEVPQNLSASRPQDRQFILSSKKLLLSDSGFYLCAWGRDLVDFGPGTRLLVL.

Ten or more counts support this clonotype. The chain has TRBV4-1 and TRBJ2-1, with D perhaps matching TRBD1 or TRBD2 (5 bases each). The CDR3 length is 13 residues. Germline-derived CDR1 and CDR2 are MGHRA and YSYEKL. The V gene lost 5 bases and the J gene lost 4 bases, with 9 bases spanning the gap. CDR3 nucleotide sequence: TGCGCCAGCAGCTTTGGGGGTTACAATGAGCAGTTCTTC. As protein: CASSFGGYNEQFF.

This clonotype was picked up a small number of times. The chain combines TRBV5-8 with TRBJ2-5, with D unresolved. The CDR3 has 13 amino acids. From germline, CDR1 is SGHTS and CDR2 YDEGEE. Trimming shortened V by 4 bases and J by 7 bases, and 14 bases separated the two germline ends. The CDR3 is CASSRNPKGTQYF. The CDR3 DNA reads as TGTGCCAGCAGCCGAAATCCTAAAGGGACCCAGTACTTC.

This clonotype turned up a few times. V and J are TRBV10-3 and TRBJ1-5; unclear D gene. The CDR3 consists of 13 residues. Trimming took 1 base from V and 6 from J, leaving 7 bases between them. Germline V lookup: CDR1 ENHRY, CDR2 SYGVKD. This CDR3 reads CAISEYEGQPQHF. In DNA, the CDR3 is TGTGCCATCAGTGAGTACGAAGGTCAGCCCCAGCATTTT.

This clonotype was recorded a few times. The chain recombines TRBV29-1 with TRBJ1-1; D possibly corresponds to TRBD1 (6 bases). This CDR3 region has 13 residues. Germline-derived CDR1 and CDR2 are SQVTM and ANQGSEA. Trimming pared 7 bases from V and 1 base from J, leaving 13 bases between. The CDR3: CSARPTGNTEAFF. CDR3 sequence (DNA): TGCAGCGCCCGCCCGACAGGGAACACTGAAGCTTTCTTT. Full variable domain (rest looked up from reference TRBV29-1 and TRBJ1-1): SAVISQKPSRDICQRGTSLTIQCQVDSQVTMMFWYRQQPGQSLTLIATANQGSEATYESGFVIDKFPISRPNLTFSTLTVSNMSPEDSSIYLCSARPTGNTEAFFGQGTRLTVV.

This clonotype has ten or more counts. This chain joins TRBV9 and TRBJ1-2; 7 bases are a match to TRBD1. The V and J ends lost 7 bases and 1 base, in that order; junction bases with no gene match: 7. CDR1 and CDR2 (germline): SGDLS, YYNGEE. This CDR3 has 14 amino acids. Written as DNA, the CDR3 is TGTGCCAGCGGCCGGGACAGTTATAACTATGGCTACACCTTC. Translating gives CASGRDSYNYGYTF. The variable domain in full, completed from reference TRBV9 and TRBJ1-2, reads DSGVTQTPKHLITATGQRVTLRCSPRSGDLSVYWYQQSLDQGLQFLIQYYNGEERAKGNILERFSAQQFPDLHSELNLSSLELGDSALYFCASGRDSYNYGYTFGSGTRLTVV.

The chain joins TRBV19 to TRBJ2-2; either TRBD1 or TRBD2 may fit D (5 bases each). CDR1 is LNHDA and CDR2 is SQIVND in the germline V gene (reference sequence). The CDR3 runs 17 residues. V was trimmed by 3 bases and J by 8 bases, leaving 22 bases between them. This chain's CDR3 is CASSIRANVRGRGELFF. CDR3 in DNA: TGTGCCAGTAGTATCCGGGCGAACGTCCGGGGACGGGGGGAGCTGTTTTTT.

At least ten counts were recorded for this clonotype. The chain uses TRBV12-3 or TRBV12-4 and TRBJ1-5; a weak D match, TRBD1 (5 bases). The CDR3 has 14 residues. With 4 bases removed from V and 0 bases from J, the gap between germline ends came to 7 bases. DNA for the CDR3: TGTGCCAGCAGTTCGACAGATAGCAATCAGCCCCAGCATTTT. It translates to CASSSTDSNQPQHF.

This clonotype was seen many times. The genes are TRBV2 and TRBJ2-5, with D uncertain. The CDR3 runs 12 residues. V was pared by 8 bases and J by 3 bases, with 10 bases between. CDR1 and CDR2 (germline): SNHLY, FYNNEI. Written as DNA, the CDR3 is TGTGCCAGCGGCCCTTGGGAAGAGACCCAGTACTTC. This codes for CASGPWEETQYF.

This clonotype was seen a handful of times. The chain couples TRBV9 to TRBJ1-2; D gene unclear. In germline, CDR1 is SGDLS, CDR2 YYNGEE. Trimming pared 4 bases from V and 6 bases from J, leaving 19 bases between. The length of the CDR3 is 15 residues. The CDR3 sequence is CASSPSWSKSDGYTF. Here the CDR3 DNA reads TGTGCCAGCAGCCCTAGCTGGTCCAAGAGTGATGGCTACACCTTC.

V gene TRBV4-1 combines with J gene TRBJ1-2; possibly TRBD1 for D (6 bases). Germline V gene data show CDR1 as MGHRA and CDR2 as YSYEKL. This CDR3 contains 14 residues. Trimming shortened V by 1 base and J by 2 bases, and 8 bases separated the two germline ends. The CDR3 reads CASSQGGGNYGYTF. The CDR3 nucleotides are TGCGCCAGCAGCCAAGGAGGGGGGAACTATGGCTACACCTTC.

This CDR3 reads CASSLEWGNTEAFF. The CDR3 bases are TGCGCCAGCAGCTTGGAATGGGGGAACACTGAAGCTTTCTTT. The chain combines TRBV5-1 with TRBJ1-1; D unresolved. Trimming left V 0 bases short and J 1 base short, with 7 bases between. This CDR3 comprises 14 residues. Germline V gene data show CDR1 as SGHRS and CDR2 as YFSETQ.

Regarding this clonotype: A read error may account for a junction end that differs from germline. The V and J genes are TRBV19 and TRBJ2-7; 11 bases fit TRBD1. Germline V gives CDR1 LNHDA, CDR2 SQIVND (reference sequence). The CDR3 is 15 residues long. The CDR3 region has the DNA TGTGCCAGTAGTATTGGGACAGGGGGGTCCTCCGAGCAGTACTTC. Translation: CASSIGTGGSSEQYF.

This clonotype turned up a few times. The V gene is TRBV4-1, the J gene TRBJ1-4; no firm D call. Germline V gives CDR1 MGHRA, CDR2 YSYEKL. V was cut by 1 base and J by 0 bases, with 9 bases left in between. The CDR3 has 16 residues. The CDR3 loop reads CASSQGGLATNEKLFF. For the CDR3, the DNA is TGCGCCAGCAGCCAAGGTGGACTTGCAACTAATGAAAAACTGTTTTTT.

This clonotype has at least ten counts. The rearrangement uses TRBV27 and TRBJ2-6; D is perhaps TRBD1 (6 bases). Germline CDR1 and CDR2: MNHEY and SMNVEV (reference sequence). V lost 4 bases, J lost 1 base, and 17 bases lay in between. This CDR3 contains 18 residues. The DNA of the CDR3 is TGTGCCAGCAGTTCCCCCGGTTGGGGGACATCTGGGGCCAACGTCCTGACTTTC. Amino acids: CASSSPGWGTSGANVLTF. The entire variable domain, with the rest obtained from reference TRBV27 and TRBJ2-6, is as follows: EAQVTQNPRYLITVTGKKLTVTCSQNMNHEYMSWYRQDPGLGLRQIYYSMNVEVTDKGDVPEGYKVSRKEKRNFPLILESPSPNQTSLYFCASSSPGWGTSGANVLTFGAGSRLTVL.

This clonotype has only a few counts. This chain links TRBV10-3 with TRBJ2-5; no clear D gene. Germline assignment: CDR1 ENHRY and CDR2 SYGVKD. The CDR3 contains 15 residues. Trimming took 0 bases from V and 2 from J, leaving 10 bases between them. CDR3 protein: CAISESFRSQETQYF. The CDR3 nucleotides are TGTGCCATCAGTGAGTCTTTTCGGAGTCAAGAGACCCAGTACTTC.

This clonotype was counted a few times. The chain uses TRBV5-5 and TRBJ2-1; TRBD2 aligns across 10 bases. This CDR3 has 16 amino acids. J was trimmed by 9 bases and V by 4 bases; bases with no gene match: 13. The germline V gene encodes CDR1 SGHKS and CDR2 YYEKEE (reference sequence). The chain's CDR3 is CASSLSSGGVTVEQFF. The DNA of the CDR3 is TGTGCCAGCAGCCTATCTAGCGGGGGAGTGACGGTTGAGCAGTTCTTC.

This clonotype has ten or more counts. The CDR3 loop is CAWSAGFGLEQYF. The CDR3 bases are TGTGCCTGGAGTGCAGGGTTCGGTCTCGAGCAGTACTTC. The chain combines TRBV30 with TRBJ2-7; D perhaps matches TRBD1 (5 bases). Germline V gives CDR1 GTSNPN, CDR2 SVGIG (reference sequence). The CDR3 contains 13 residues. Trimming stripped 1 base from V and 6 bases from J, with 13 bases between.

This clonotype was observed a few times. J is TRBJ2-5 and V is TRBV4-2; 13 bases are shared with TRBD2. Germline V lookup: CDR1 LGHNA, CDR2 YNFKEQ. The length of the CDR3 is 18 residues. The ends lost 2 bases at V and 4 bases at J; junction bases unmatched: 10. The CDR3: CASSQSTSGGATGETQYF. The CDR3, as DNA: TGTGCCAGCAGCCAATCAACTAGCGGGGGGGCCACGGGAGAGACCCAGTACTTC.

This clonotype was detected only a few times. V and J are TRBV10-2 and TRBJ1-6, with 9 positions matching TRBD1. Germline CDR1 reads WSHSY; CDR2 reads SAAADI. The CDR3 runs to 16 residues. The V and J ends lost 6 bases and 4 bases, in that order; junction bases with no gene match: 7. The CDR3, as DNA: TGCGCCAGCAGGGACAGGGGCGAGGGGTATAATTCACCCCTCCACTTT. It yields the protein CASRDRGEGYNSPLHF.

The chain joins TRBV25-1 to TRBJ2-7, with a possible D match to TRBD2 (6 bases). Germline V CDR1 and CDR2: MGHDK, SYGVNS. V was clipped by 3 bases and J by 5 bases, with 17 bases between them. The CDR3 consists of 15 residues. CDR3 in amino acids: CASSDPGGVIDEQYF. CDR3 coding DNA: TGTGCCAGCAGTGATCCTGGCGGGGTAATCGACGAGCAGTACTTC.